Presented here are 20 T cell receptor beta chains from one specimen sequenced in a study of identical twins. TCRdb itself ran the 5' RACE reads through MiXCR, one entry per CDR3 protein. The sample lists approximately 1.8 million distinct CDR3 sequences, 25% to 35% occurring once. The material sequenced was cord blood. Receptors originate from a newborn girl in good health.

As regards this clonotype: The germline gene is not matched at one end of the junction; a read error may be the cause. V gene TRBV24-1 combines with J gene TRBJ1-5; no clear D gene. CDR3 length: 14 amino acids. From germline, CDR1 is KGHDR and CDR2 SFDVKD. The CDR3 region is CATSDRWSNQPRHF. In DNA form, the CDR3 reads TGTGCCACCAGTGACCGGTGGAGCAATCAGCCCCGGCATTTT.

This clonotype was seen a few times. The CDR3 protein is CASSLDKYNSPLHF. The CDR3 DNA is TGCGCCAGCAGCTTGGACAAATATAATTCACCCCTCCACTTT. V is TRBV5-1 and J is TRBJ1-6; the D is unclear. The germline gives CDR1 SGHRS, CDR2 YFSETQ. V lost 0 bases and J lost 4, with 5 bases in between. The length of the CDR3 is 14 residues.

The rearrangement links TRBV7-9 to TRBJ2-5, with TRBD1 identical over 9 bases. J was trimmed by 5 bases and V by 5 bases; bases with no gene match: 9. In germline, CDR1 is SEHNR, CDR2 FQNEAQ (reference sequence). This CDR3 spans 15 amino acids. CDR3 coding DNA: TGTGCCAGCAGCCCCCGGGACAGGGTGGGGGAGACCCAGTACTTC. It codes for CASSPRDRVGETQYF.

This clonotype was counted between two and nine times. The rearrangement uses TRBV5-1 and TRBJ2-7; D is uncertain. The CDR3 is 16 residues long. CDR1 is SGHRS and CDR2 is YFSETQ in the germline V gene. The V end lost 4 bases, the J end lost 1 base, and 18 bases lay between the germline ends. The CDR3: CASSPKGHASSYEQYF. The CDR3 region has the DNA TGCGCCAGCAGCCCTAAAGGTCACGCTTCTTCCTACGAGCAGTACTTC.

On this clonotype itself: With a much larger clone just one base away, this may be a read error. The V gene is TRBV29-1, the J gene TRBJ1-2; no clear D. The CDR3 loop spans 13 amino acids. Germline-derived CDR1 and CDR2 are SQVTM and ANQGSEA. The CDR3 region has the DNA TGCAGCGCAATCACGGCTACTAACTATGGCCACACCTTC. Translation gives CSAITATNYGHTF.

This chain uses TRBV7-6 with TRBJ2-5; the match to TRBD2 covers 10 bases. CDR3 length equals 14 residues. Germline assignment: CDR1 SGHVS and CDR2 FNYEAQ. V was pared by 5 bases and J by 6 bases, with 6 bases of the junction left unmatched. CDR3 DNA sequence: TGTGCCAGCAGCACTAGCGGGGCACAACAGACCCAGTACTTC. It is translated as CASSTSGAQQTQYF. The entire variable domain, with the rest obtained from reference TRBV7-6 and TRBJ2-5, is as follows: GAGVSQSPRYKVTKRGQDVALRCDPISGHVSLYWYRQALGQGPEFLTYFNYEAQQDKSGLPNDRFSAERPEGSISTLTIQRTEQRDSAMYRCASSTSGAQQTQYFGPGTRLLVL.

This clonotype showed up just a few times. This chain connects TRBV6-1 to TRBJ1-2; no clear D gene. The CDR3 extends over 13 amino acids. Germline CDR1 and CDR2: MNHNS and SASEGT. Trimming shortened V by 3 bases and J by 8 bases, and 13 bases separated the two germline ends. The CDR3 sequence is CASSDVTQRGYTF. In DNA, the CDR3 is TGTGCCAGCAGTGATGTCACCCAGCGGGGCTACACCTTC.

CDR3 nucleotides: TGCGCCAGCAGCTGGGGACAGGGGAGTTCACCCCTCCACTTT. Protein: CASSWGQGSSPLHF. The V call is TRBV5-1, the J call TRBJ1-6; 10 bases agree with TRBD1. From germline, CDR1 is SGHRS and CDR2 YFSETQ. The CDR3 is 14 amino acids. V lost 3 bases to trimming and J lost 9 bases; unmatched junction nucleotides: 3.

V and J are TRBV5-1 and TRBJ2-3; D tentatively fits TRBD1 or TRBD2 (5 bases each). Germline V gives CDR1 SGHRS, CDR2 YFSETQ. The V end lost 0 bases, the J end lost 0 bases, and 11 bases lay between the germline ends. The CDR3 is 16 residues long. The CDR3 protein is CASSLVTGASTDTQYF. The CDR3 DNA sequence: TGCGCCAGCAGCTTGGTTACCGGGGCTAGCACAGATACGCAGTATTTT. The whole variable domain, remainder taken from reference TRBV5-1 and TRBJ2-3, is KAGVTQTPRYLIKTRGQQVTLSCSPISGHRSVSWYQQTPGQGLQFLFEYFSETQRNKGNFPGRFSGRQFSNSRSEMNVSTLELGDSALYLCASSLVTGASTDTQYFGPGTRLTVL.

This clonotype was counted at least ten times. CDR3 region: CASSRTGVDEQFF. CDR3 nucleotides: TGCGCCAGCAGCCGAACCGGGGTTGATGAGCAGTTCTTC. The V gene is TRBV4-1, the J gene TRBJ2-1, with D maybe TRBD2 (5 bases). The V gene lost 4 bases and the J gene lost 8 bases, with 12 bases spanning the gap. The CDR3 covers 13 residues. The germline V gene has CDR1 MGHRA and CDR2 YSYEKL.

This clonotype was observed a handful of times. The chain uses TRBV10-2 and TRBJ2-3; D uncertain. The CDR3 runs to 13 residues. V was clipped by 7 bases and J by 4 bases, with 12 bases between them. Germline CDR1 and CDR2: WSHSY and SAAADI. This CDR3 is CASKGLGADTQYF. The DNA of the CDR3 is TGCGCCAGCAAGGGATTAGGCGCAGATACGCAGTATTTT.

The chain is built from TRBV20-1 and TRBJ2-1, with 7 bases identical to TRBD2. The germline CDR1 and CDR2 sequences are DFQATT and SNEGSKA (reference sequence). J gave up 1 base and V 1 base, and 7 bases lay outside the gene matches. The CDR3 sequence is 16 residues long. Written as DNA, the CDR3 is TGCAGTGCTAGAGTTCGGAGCGGGGATTCCTACAATGAGCAGTTCTTC. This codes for CSARVRSGDSYNEQFF.

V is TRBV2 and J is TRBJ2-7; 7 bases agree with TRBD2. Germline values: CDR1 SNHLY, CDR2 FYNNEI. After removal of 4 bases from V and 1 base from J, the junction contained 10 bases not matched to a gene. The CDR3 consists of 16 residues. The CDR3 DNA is TGTGCCAGCAGTGCTCTCGGCGCGGGGGTTTCCTACGAGCAGTACTTC. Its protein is CASSALGAGVSYEQYF.

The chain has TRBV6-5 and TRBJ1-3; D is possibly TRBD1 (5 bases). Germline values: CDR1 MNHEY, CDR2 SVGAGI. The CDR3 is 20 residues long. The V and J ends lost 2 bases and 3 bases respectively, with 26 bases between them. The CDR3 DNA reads TGTGCCAGCAGTTACGTTCCCGGGACGGTGCGAGTGCGGCTTGGAAACACCATATATTTT. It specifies CASSYVPGTVRVRLGNTIYF.

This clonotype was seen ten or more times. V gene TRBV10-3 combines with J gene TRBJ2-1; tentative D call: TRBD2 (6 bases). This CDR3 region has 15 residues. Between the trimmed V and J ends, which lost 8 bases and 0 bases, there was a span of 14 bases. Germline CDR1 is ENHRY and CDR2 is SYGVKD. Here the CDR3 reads CAISSGSSSYNEQFF. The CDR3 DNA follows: TGTGCCATCTCCAGCGGGTCTAGCTCCTACAATGAGCAGTTCTTC.

The CDR3 DNA follows: TGCGCCAGCAGCGTGGCGGGGACAGGAGATACGCAGTATTTT. Translation: CASSVAGTGDTQYF. The chain carries TRBV5-1 and TRBJ2-3; 8 bases align to TRBD1. The CDR3 has 14 residues. Germline CDR1 SGHRS, CDR2 YFSETQ. With V trimmed by 4 bases and J by 5 bases, 6 bases remained unmatched.

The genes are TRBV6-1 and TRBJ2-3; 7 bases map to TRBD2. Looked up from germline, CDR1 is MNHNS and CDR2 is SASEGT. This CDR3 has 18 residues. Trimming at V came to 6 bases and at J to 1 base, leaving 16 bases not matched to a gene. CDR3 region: CASSPKASWGGRTDTQYF. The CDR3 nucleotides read TGTGCCAGCAGCCCAAAAGCTTCGTGGGGGGGACGCACAGATACGCAGTATTTT.

For the CDR3, the DNA is TGCAGCGTTGAAGATCGGCGCGCTAATGAAAAACTGTTTTTT. It yields the protein CSVEDRRANEKLFF. The rearrangement links TRBV29-1 to TRBJ1-4, with D hard to call. The CDR3 has 14 residues. Germline CDR1 is SQVTM and CDR2 is ANQGSEA. The ends were cut back, 0 bases at V and 3 bases at J, with 8 bases in the middle.

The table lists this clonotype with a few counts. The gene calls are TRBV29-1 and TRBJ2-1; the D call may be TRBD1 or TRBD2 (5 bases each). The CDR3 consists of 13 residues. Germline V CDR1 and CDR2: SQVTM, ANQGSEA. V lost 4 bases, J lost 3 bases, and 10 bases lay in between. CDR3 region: CSVVWGSYNEQFF. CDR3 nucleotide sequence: TGCAGCGTTGTCTGGGGGAGCTACAATGAGCAGTTCTTC.

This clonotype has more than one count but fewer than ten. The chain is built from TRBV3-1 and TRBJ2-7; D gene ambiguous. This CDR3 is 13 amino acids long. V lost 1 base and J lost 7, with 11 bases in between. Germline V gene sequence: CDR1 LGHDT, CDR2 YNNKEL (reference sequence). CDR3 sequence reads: CASSQVAANEQYF. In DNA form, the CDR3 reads TGTGCCAGCAGCCAAGTGGCTGCCAATGAGCAGTACTTC.